The entry below describes one T cell receptor (beta chain). In this sample, this clone turned up once. This receptor's antigen is unknown. Per-nucleotide qualities are absent, and no much larger clonotype sits a single base away. These data belong to a study of blood T cell repertoires in COVID-19 (dated by TCRdb to about 2020). About the study as a whole: Samples covering the acute and convalescent phases of COVID-19 were provided by collaborators in the United States, Italy and Spain. Samples came from the ongoing ImmuneRACE study (first 160 participants) plus 1,254 subjects from 6 global collaborators. A freely available public database, intended as a resource for researchers studying the immune response to SARS-CoV-2, is where the repertoires were released. Deeply sampled blood TCRbeta repertoires from subjects exposed to, actively infected with, or recovered from COVID-19 were included in the dataset. Sample metadata almost always included a de-identified subject ID, COVID-19 status, age in years and sex. Where available, HLA class I and class II types were taken from metadata supplied by the sample provider and were not determined by assay-based typing. The prospective study material was composed of cDNA or gDNA derived from T cells, B-cell-depleted T cells, or PBMCs. The paper as a whole reports these results and caveats: The quantity of clinical and demographic metadata differed by source and by participant and was supplied without curation.

Participants in the prospective study were enrolled through a virtual design, were aged about 18 to 90 years, and lived in 24 United States geographic areas. In the prospective study, participants were assigned to cohorts based on the clinical history participants reported in a screening survey and a study questionnaire. For ImmuneRACE Cohort 3, a participant was defined as recovered based on two consecutive negative NP/OP PCR tests, clearance by a healthcare professional, or resolution of symptoms. In the prospective study, whole blood, serum and a nasopharyngeal or oropharyngeal swab were collected from each participant by mobile phlebotomists. Prospective study participants could optionally give additional blood draws and questionnaires over an approximately 2-month period. Prospective study blood samples were shipped either frozen or at room temperature before DNA extraction. TCRbeta CDR3 regions were amplified from genomic DNA by means of the immunoSEQ Assay, a bias-controlled multiplex PCR. The paper's data handling went like this. The number of nucleated cells in each sample was estimated by amplification of reference gene primers within the assay. Sequence reads were collapsed and filtered to measure the absolute abundance of every unique TCRbeta CDR3 rearrangement. For each sample, productive Simpson clonality was calculated by taking the square root of Simpson's diversity index across productive rearrangements. TCRdb retrieved this table from immuneACCESS and kept in-frame rearrangements only. Not all clones are present; in checked studies, unresolved V genes account for under half, and no reason is known for the remainder. V and J calls and clone size come straight from that table; D and trimming were deduced from the DNA. The sample includes about 300,000 clones, with 86% observed a single time. About 10% of the sample rests with the top ten.

Taken from the germline V gene, the CDR1 and CDR2 loops are SNHLY and FYNNEI. Including the terminal cysteine and phenylalanine, the CDR3 comprises 13 residues. The CDR3 DNA has 39 bases and is translated from base 1. V and J lose 3 bases and 4 bases, and a span of 9 bases separates them. The rearrangement joined TRBV2 to TRBJ1-1, and TRBD1 may be the D gene, going by 6 matching bases. This sequence was found in a woman aged 18-30 years who had recovered from COVID-19. Sequenced material: PBMCs or T cells enriched from blood (not recorded which). The CDR3 protein: CASSDTGSTEAFF. The nucleotides read TGTGCCAGCAGTGATACAGGGAGCACTGAAGCTTTCTTT. The variable domain in full, with residues beyond the CDR3 obtained from the reference TRBV2 and TRBJ1-1 genes, is EPEVTQTPSHQVTQMGQEVILRCVPISNHLYFYWYRQILGQKVEFLVSFYNNEISEKSEIFDDQFSVERPDGSNFTLKIRSTKLEDSAMYFCASSDTGSTEAFFGQGTRLTVV.